Below are 25 T cell receptor beta chains sequenced from a single sample in a study of T cell repertoires in cytomegalovirus infection. These receptors' antigens are unknown. TCRdb re-called the reads through MiXCR, storing one row per CDR3 protein. The sample carries fewer than 1,000,000 distinct CDR3 sequences, approximately 30% recorded once. This material consisted of cultured CD8+ T cells from PBMCs, taken from culture after CMV antigen stimulation. These receptors all come from a human donor in good health (CMV status not recorded). Some clones in this sample may be carry-over from other donors' samples.

This clonotype was seen ten or more times. V and J are TRBV7-6 and TRBJ2-7, with D perhaps matching TRBD1 or TRBD2 (6 bases each). There are 14 residues in the CDR3. Trimming took off 5 bases at V and 7 bases at J, with 18 bases between the two ends. CDR1 SGHVS and CDR2 FNYEAQ come from the germline V gene. CDR3 sequence: CASSEELRGLEQYF. The CDR3 coding sequence is TGTGCCAGCAGCGAGGAACTACGGGGGCTGGAGCAGTACTTC.

The sample holds many counts of this clonotype. The chain has TRBV6-2 or TRBV6-3 and TRBJ2-3, with 13 bases matching TRBD2. Germline V CDR1 and CDR2: MNHEY, SVGEGT. This CDR3 is 17 amino acids long. The trim removed 6 bases at V and 6 bases at J, leaving 12 bases unmatched. CDR3 protein: CASSPGLAGVVRDTQYF. CDR3 in DNA: TGTGCCAGCAGCCCAGGACTAGCGGGGGTGGTACGGGATACGCAGTATTTT.

The chain is built from TRBV5-5 and TRBJ1-1, with D hard to call. Germline CDR1 and CDR2: SGHKS and YYEKEE (reference sequence). The CDR3 is 14 residues long. V was shortened by 4 bases and J by 0 bases, with 10 bases between the two germline ends. CDR3 in amino acids: CASSSTAMNTEAFF. CDR3 in DNA: TGTGCCAGCAGCAGTACAGCTATGAACACTGAAGCTTTCTTT. The full variable domain, with the rest looked up from reference TRBV5-5 and TRBJ1-1, is DAGVTQSPTHLIKTRGQQVTLRCSPISGHKSVSWYQQVLGQGPQFIFQYYEKEERGRGNFPDRFSARQFPNYSSELNVNALLLGDSALYLCASSSTAMNTEAFFGQGTRLTVV.

CDR3 DNA sequence: TGTGCCATCACCGTAACTAGCGGCCGCTCCTACGAGCAGTACTTC. It specifies CAITVTSGRSYEQYF. The gene calls are TRBV10-3 and TRBJ2-7; 8 bases are a match to TRBD2. V lost 7 bases to trimming and J lost 0 bases; unmatched junction nucleotides: 8. The CDR3 sequence is 15 residues long. Germline assignment: CDR1 ENHRY and CDR2 SYGVKD.

This clonotype appeared a few times. This rearrangement joins TRBV7-9 to TRBJ2-7; 7 nucleotides match TRBD2. V lost 5 bases and J lost 3; bases outside the gene matches: 4. The CDR3 covers 13 residues. The V gene's germline CDR1 is SEHNR and CDR2 FQNEAQ (reference sequence). CDR3: CASSPSGGYEQYV. The CDR3 coding sequence is TGTGCCAGCAGCCCTTCGGGGGGCTACGAGCAGTACGTC.

This clonotype was counted at least ten times. V and J are TRBV12-3 or TRBV12-4 and TRBJ2-1; possibly TRBD2 for D (6 bases). Between the trimmed V and J ends, which lost 6 bases and 9 bases, there was a span of 12 bases. The CDR3 length is 12 residues. DNA of the CDR3: TGTGCCAGCAGGGAGGGGTGGCCTGAGCAGTTCTTC. Its protein is CASREGWPEQFF.

CDR3 amino acids: CASSPSRGPNTEAFF. CDR3 nucleotide sequence: TGCGCCAGCAGCCCCTCTCGGGGGCCGAACACTGAAGCTTTCTTT. The genes are TRBV4-1 and TRBJ1-1, with D possibly being TRBD1 (6 bases). Per the germline V gene, CDR1 is MGHRA and CDR2 is YSYEKL. The length of the CDR3 is 15 residues. Trimming took 4 bases from V and 1 from J, leaving 13 bases between them.

The chain links TRBV28 to TRBJ2-7; D is perhaps TRBD2 (6 bases). V was trimmed by 6 bases and J by 0 bases, leaving 9 bases between them. The CDR3 is made up of 13 amino acids. Germline-derived CDR1 and CDR2 are MDHEN and SYDVKM. CDR3 in DNA: TGTGCCAGCAGAGGGAGGAGCTCCTACGAGCAGTACGTC. It codes for CASRGRSSYEQYV.

This clonotype was detected ten times or more. The chain couples TRBV7-2 to TRBJ2-5; a weak D match, TRBD2 (5 bases). Trimming pared 2 bases from V and 0 bases from J, leaving 13 bases between. CDR1 and CDR2 (germline): SGHTA, FQGNSA. The CDR3 runs 16 residues. The CDR3 here is CASSLTDYPYQETQYF. CDR3 DNA sequence: TGTGCCAGCAGCTTAACTGACTACCCGTACCAAGAGACCCAGTACTTC.

The V and J genes are TRBV7-9 and TRBJ2-5; 8 bases are shared with TRBD1. Looked up from germline, CDR1 is SEHNR and CDR2 is FQNEAQ (reference sequence). The CDR3 loop spans 16 amino acids. V lost 4 bases and J lost 0; bases outside the gene matches: 7. The CDR3 coding sequence is TGTGCCAGCAGCTCTGGACAGGGTAGGGACCAAGAGACCCAGTACTTC. Amino acids: CASSSGQGRDQETQYF.

As to this clonotype: The junction does not match germline at one end; this may be a read error. The chain employs TRBV5-5 and TRBJ2-2; 8 nucleotides align to TRBD2. The CDR3 length is 18 residues. The V gene's germline CDR1 is SGHKS and CDR2 YYEKEE (reference sequence). CDR3 protein: CASSLADDGGAWTGELFF. The CDR3 DNA reads as TGTGCCAGCAGCTTGGCCGATGACGGGGGGGCGTGGACCGGGGAGCTGTTTTTC.

The gene calls are TRBV14 and TRBJ1-1, with D possibly being TRBD1 (5 bases). Per germline, CDR1 SGHDN and CDR2 FVKESK. The CDR3 loop spans 15 amino acids. Deletions cut 4 bases from V and 5 bases from J, with 17 bases between. Here the CDR3 DNA reads TGTGCCAGCAGCCCCTGGTCCGGGGGATGGACTGAAGCTTTCTTT. It yields the protein CASSPWSGGWTEAFF. Together with reference TRBV14 and TRBJ1-1, the CDR3 gives the full variable domain: EAGVTQFPSHSVIEKGQTVTLRCDPISGHDNLYWYRRVMGKEIKFLLHFVKESKQDESGMPNNRFLAERTGGTYSTLKVQPAELEDSGVYFCASSPWSGGWTEAFFGQGTRLTVV.

A word on this clonotype: One junction end disagrees with the germline gene, perhaps due to a read error. The chain links TRBV4-2 to TRBJ2-1, with D perhaps TRBD2 (5 bases). Germline V CDR1 and CDR2: LGHNA, YNFKEQ. CDR3 length: 15 residues. CDR3 loop: CASSQDKRKYNEQFF. CDR3 coding DNA: TGTGCCAGCAGTCAAGACAAGCGGAAATACAATGAGCAGTTCTTC.

This clonotype was seen a few times. The chain has TRBV25-1 and TRBJ1-1; 7 bases map to TRBD1. This CDR3 region has 16 residues. After removal of 1 base from V and 3 bases from J, the junction contained 8 bases not matched to a gene. In germline, CDR1 is MGHDK, CDR2 SYGVNS. For the CDR3, the DNA is TGTGCCAGCAGTGAATTAGCAGGGGGTAGTGACACTGAAGCTTTCTTT. Encoded protein: CASSELAGGSDTEAFF.

This chain joins TRBV15 and TRBJ1-1; maybe TRBD1 (5 bases). Germline CDR1 reads LNHNV; CDR2 reads YYDKDF (reference sequence). The CDR3 is 15 amino acids. V shed 0 bases and J shed 5 bases, with 13 bases lying between them. The CDR3: CATSRDLSRGTEAFF. The CDR3 region has the DNA TGTGCCACCAGCAGAGATCTCAGCCGGGGGACTGAAGCTTTCTTT.

As for this clonotype: With a much larger clone just one base away, this may be a read error. The V and J genes are TRBV2 and TRBJ2-3; 11 nucleotides agree with TRBD2. The germline V gene encodes CDR1 SNHLY and CDR2 FYNNEI. The CDR3 contains 15 residues. The CDR3, as DNA: TGTGCCAGCAGAGAAGAACTAGCGGGGGCAGATACGCAGTATTTT. As protein: CASREELAGADTQYF.

The J gene is TRBJ1-2, the V gene TRBV27; D is undetermined. This CDR3 contains 16 residues. Per the germline V gene, CDR1 is MNHEY and CDR2 is SMNVEV (reference sequence). Trimming took off 0 bases at V and 2 bases at J, with 13 bases between the two ends. The CDR3, as DNA: TGTGCCAGCAGTTTATCAAGGGAGGGTGTAAACTATGGCTACACCTTC. This gives the protein CASSLSREGVNYGYTF.

The J gene is TRBJ2-5, the V gene TRBV10-2, with 14 bases lining up with TRBD2. This CDR3 has 16 amino acids. J lost 5 bases, V lost 6 bases, and 8 bases had no gene match. Germline CDR1 and CDR2: WSHSY and SAAADI. This chain's CDR3 is CASRGTSGGLGETQYF. The CDR3 DNA reads as TGCGCCAGCAGGGGGACTAGCGGGGGCCTCGGGGAGACCCAGTACTTC.

In its sample, this clonotype was seen once. This chain connects TRBV4-3 to TRBJ1-2, with TRBD1 as a possible D gene (6 bases). Per the germline V gene, CDR1 is LGHNA and CDR2 is YSLEER. The CDR3 spans 15 residues. Deletions cut 5 bases from V and 3 bases from J, with 16 bases between. The CDR3 here is CASSRRGIIYYGYTF. The CDR3 coding sequence is TGCGCCAGCAGCAGAAGGGGGATAATTTACTATGGCTACACCTTC.

The V call is TRBV28, the J call TRBJ1-5; the D gene is possibly TRBD1 (6 bases). The germline CDR1 and CDR2 sequences are MDHEN and SYDVKM. V dropped 6 bases and J dropped 5 bases, with 17 bases sitting between them. The CDR3 runs to 15 residues. CDR3 sequence reads: CASSPRGGGHQPQHF. CDR3 sequence (DNA): TGTGCCAGCAGCCCTCGAGGGGGAGGTCATCAGCCCCAGCATTTT.

This clonotype was recorded a few times. The V and J genes are TRBV6-5 and TRBJ1-2; 9 nucleotides line up with TRBD1. Trimming cost V 5 bases and J 4 bases; bases outside gene matches: 5. The CDR3 loop spans 14 amino acids. From germline, CDR1 is MNHEY and CDR2 SVGAGI. In DNA, the CDR3 is TGTGCCAGCAGTCTCAAGGGACAGGGCTATGGCTACACCTTC. Its translation is CASSLKGQGYGYTF.

The chain employs TRBV7-9 and TRBJ1-1; a possible D gene is TRBD1 (6 bases). Germline-derived CDR1 and CDR2 are SEHNR and FQNEAQ (reference sequence). The CDR3 is made up of 13 amino acids. V was clipped by 2 bases and J by 7 bases, with 11 bases between them. The CDR3 loop reads CASSLQGWNEAFF. The CDR3 DNA is TGTGCCAGCAGCTTACAGGGGTGGAATGAAGCTTTCTTT.

The chain is built from TRBV27 and TRBJ1-1, with a possible D match to TRBD1 (5 bases). Germline CDR1 reads MNHEY; CDR2 reads SMNVEV (reference sequence). The CDR3 sequence is 14 residues long. With 4 bases removed from V and 4 bases from J, the gap between germline ends came to 13 bases. CDR3 loop: CASSWGRTSTEAFF. Here the CDR3 DNA reads TGTGCCAGCAGTTGGGGACGGACGAGCACTGAAGCTTTCTTT.

This sequence joins TRBV7-9 and TRBJ1-4; 7 nucleotides agree with TRBD1. The CDR3 has 16 amino acids. CDR1 is SEHNR, CDR2 FQNEAQ, per germline (reference sequence). The V and J ends lost 5 bases and 0 bases, in that order; junction bases with no gene match: 6. This CDR3 is CASSPGQRTTNEKLFF. The CDR3 DNA sequence: TGTGCCAGCAGCCCGGGACAGAGAACAACTAATGAAAAACTGTTTTTT.

This chain connects TRBV27 to TRBJ2-7; 8 nucleotides align to TRBD1. Germline CDR1 reads MNHEY; CDR2 reads SMNVEV (reference sequence). The trim removed 6 bases at V and 2 bases at J, leaving 6 bases unmatched. This CDR3 is 14 amino acids long. This CDR3 is CASSQGAGPYEQYF. The CDR3 bases are TGTGCCAGCAGCCAGGGGGCAGGGCCCTACGAGCAGTACTTC.